The 8 T cell receptor beta chains reported below all come from one sample, sequenced in a study of cytomegalovirus exposure and HLA in healthy donors. Generated by immunoSEQ multiplex PCR, the TCRdb table keeps only in-frame clones and is missing some. The sample includes tens of thousands of clones, roughly 83% of them seen just once. Sequencing input: PBMCs. The origin of the receptors is a woman between 18 and 29 years old in good health and CMV-seropositive.

The rearrangement joins TRBV20-1 to TRBJ2-3, with D unclear. Trimming removed 5 bases at V and 4 bases at J, with 7 bases between. Germline V gene data show CDR1 as DFQATT and CDR2 as SNEGSKA (reference sequence). The CDR3 is made up of 11 amino acids. CDR3 protein: CSASRPDTQYF. Here the CDR3 DNA reads TGCAGTGCTTCTAGGCCAGATACGCAGTATTTT.

The chain employs TRBV5-1 and TRBJ1-6, with a possible D match to TRBD1 (5 bases). The CDR3 length is 15 residues. Trimming left V 0 bases short and J 10 bases short, with 14 bases between. Germline CDR1 SGHRS, CDR2 YFSETQ. The CDR3 nucleotides read TGCGCCAGCAGCTTGGGACAGCACTTCAACTCACCCCTCCACTTT. Amino acid sequence: CASSLGQHFNSPLHF.

This rearrangement joins TRBV4-2 to TRBJ2-1; TRBD2 aligns across 7 bases. The trim removed 1 base at V and 6 bases at J, leaving 6 bases unmatched. The CDR3 spans 15 residues. Per the germline V gene, CDR1 is LGHNA and CDR2 is YNFKEQ. The CDR3 DNA follows: TGTGCCAGCAGCCAAGGACTAGCAGGTGGCAATGAGCAGTTCTTC. Protein product: CASSQGLAGGNEQFF.

The chain joins TRBV6-5 to TRBJ2-3, with TRBD2 matching over 8 bases. With V trimmed by 2 bases and J by 6 bases, 4 bases remained unmatched. There are 14 residues in the CDR3. Looked up from germline, CDR1 is MNHEY and CDR2 is SVGAGI. The CDR3 DNA is TGTGCCAGCAGTTACCCGCGGGGGGCGGATACGCAGTATTTT. Protein product: CASSYPRGADTQYF.

The sample holds one count of this clone. The rearrangement joins TRBV7-2 to TRBJ1-2, with D perhaps TRBD1 (6 bases). V was pared by 1 base and J by 3 bases, with 12 bases between. CDR1 is SGHTA, CDR2 FQGNSA, per germline. The length of the CDR3 is 15 residues. CDR3 protein: CASSLDGGGDYGYTF. The CDR3 DNA follows: TGTGCCAGCAGCTTAGATGGAGGGGGGGACTATGGCTACACCTTC.

DNA of the CDR3: TGTGCCACCTCAAGGGGGGGGGCTAGTTATTCACCCCTCCACTTT. Protein sequence: CATSRGGASYSPLHF. V and J are TRBV27 and TRBJ1-6, with D possibly matching TRBD1 (6 bases). The CDR3 is made up of 15 amino acids. The ends were cut back, 10 bases at V and 8 bases at J, with 21 bases in the middle. CDR1 is MNHEY, CDR2 SMNVEV, per germline (reference sequence).

The chain joins TRBV29-1 to TRBJ1-1; D uncertain. This CDR3 spans 11 amino acids. Germline V CDR1 and CDR2: SQVTM, ANQGSEA. V was cut by 8 bases and J by 6 bases, with 13 bases left in between. The CDR3 DNA sequence: TGCAGCTCAGAGGGTGGGGCTGAAGCTTTCTTT. Translating gives CSSEGGAEAFF.

The rearrangement uses TRBV6-5 and TRBJ2-7; 9 positions match TRBD1. The CDR3 contains 16 residues. Germline V CDR1 and CDR2: MNHEY, SVGAGI. J was trimmed by 2 bases and V by 2 bases; bases with no gene match: 7. For the CDR3, the DNA is TGTGCCAGCAGTTACCAGGAAGGGACAGGGACCTACGAGCAGTACTTC. It encodes CASSYQEGTGTYEQYF.